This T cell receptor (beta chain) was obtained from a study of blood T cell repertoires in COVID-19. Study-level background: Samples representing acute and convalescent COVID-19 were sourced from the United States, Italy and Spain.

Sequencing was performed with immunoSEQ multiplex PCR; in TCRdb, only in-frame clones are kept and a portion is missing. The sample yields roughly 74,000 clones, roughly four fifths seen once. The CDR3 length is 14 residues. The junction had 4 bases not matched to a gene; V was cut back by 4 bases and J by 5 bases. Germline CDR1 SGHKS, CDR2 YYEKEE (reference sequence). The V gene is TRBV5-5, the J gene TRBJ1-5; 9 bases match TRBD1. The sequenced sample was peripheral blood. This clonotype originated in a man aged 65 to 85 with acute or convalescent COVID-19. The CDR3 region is CASSGDRVDQPQHF. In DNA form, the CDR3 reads TGTGCCAGCAGCGGGGACAGGGTAGATCAGCCCCAGCATTTT.